Listed here are 15 T cell receptor beta chains from one sample, sequenced in a study of neurological immune-mediated disorders. TCRdb analysed the 5' RACE reads with MiXCR anew, one entry per CDR3 protein. The sample carries approximately 87,000 distinct CDR3 sequences, 13% to 15% recorded once. Sequencing used PBMCs. These receptors were obtained from a woman aged 45 to 65 in good health.

This clonotype was picked up many times. The V and J genes are TRBV5-1 and TRBJ1-1; no clear D. The CDR3 length is 15 residues. The V end was cut by 0 bases, the J end by 4 bases, with 13 bases between. CDR1 and CDR2 (germline): SGHRS, YFSETQ. For the CDR3, the DNA is TGCGCCAGCAGCTTGGGCCCGGAGGATGGCACTGAAGCTTTCTTT. Translated: CASSLGPEDGTEAFF.

V is TRBV5-1 and J is TRBJ2-2; a possible D gene is TRBD2 (5 bases). V was pared by 0 bases and J by 12 bases, with 18 bases between. The CDR3 loop spans 15 amino acids. CDR1 and CDR2 from the germline V gene are SGHRS and YFSETQ. The CDR3 here is CASSLDVTNTGKLFF. The CDR3 nucleotides are TGCGCCAGCAGCTTGGATGTGACGAACACGGGGAAGCTGTTTTTT. Looking up the rest from reference TRBV5-1 and TRBJ2-2 gives the full variable domain: KAGVTQTPRYLIKTRGQQVTLSCSPISGHRSVSWYQQTPGQGLQFLFEYFSETQRNKGNFPGRFSGRQFSNSRSEMNVSTLELGDSALYLCASSLDVTNTGKLFFGEGSRLTVL.

This clonotype was counted many times. CDR3 sequence (DNA): TGTGCCATCAGTGAGAGGGATGAGCAGTTCTTC. Its protein product is CAISERDEQFF. V gene TRBV10-3 combines with J gene TRBJ2-1; D remains ambiguous. The CDR3 spans 11 residues. V was shortened by 2 bases and J by 8 bases, with 4 bases between the two germline ends. Germline V gene sequence: CDR1 ENHRY, CDR2 SYGVKD.

This clonotype was counted at least ten times. This rearrangement joins TRBV29-1 to TRBJ1-1; possibly TRBD1 for D (5 bases). V was pared by 4 bases and J by 1 base, with 13 bases between. CDR3 length: 14 amino acids. The germline V gene has CDR1 SQVTM and CDR2 ANQGSEA. The CDR3 DNA is TGCAGCGTTGCTACAGGCCGTGGGAACACTGAAGCTTTCTTT. Its protein product is CSVATGRGNTEAFF. Drawing the rest from reference TRBV29-1 and TRBJ1-1, the complete variable domain is SAVISQKPSRDICQRGTSLTIQCQVDSQVTMMFWYRQQPGQSLTLIATANQGSEATYESGFVIDKFPISRPNLTFSTLTVSNMSPEDSSIYLCSVATGRGNTEAFFGQGTRLTVV.

This clonotype was counted many times. The chain has TRBV6-1 and TRBJ2-2; the D gene is possibly TRBD1 (7 bases). The ends were cut back, 0 bases at V and 6 bases at J, with 14 bases in the middle. Germline V lookup: CDR1 MNHNS, CDR2 SASEGT. CDR3 length equals 16 residues. The CDR3 DNA follows: TGTGCCAGCAGTGAAGCTTACCAGGGGGGCCCCGGGGAGCTGTTTTTT. Translating gives CASSEAYQGGPGELFF.

With regard to this clonotype: The junction departs from the called germline gene at one end, perhaps through a read error. The gene calls are TRBV2 and TRBJ2-3; D is possibly TRBD2 (6 bases). The germline gives CDR1 SNHLY, CDR2 FYNNEI. The CDR3 is 14 residues long. CDR3 residues: CASSELLAPNTQYF. DNA for the CDR3: TGTGCCAGTAGTGAATTACTAGCCCCCAATACGCAGTATTTT.

For this clonotype: This may be a read error: a much more frequent sequence differs by one nucleotide. J is TRBJ2-7 and V is TRBV20-1; 12 bases agree with TRBD2. Looked up from germline, CDR1 is DFQATT and CDR2 is SNEGSKA (reference sequence). CDR3 length: 14 residues. CDR3 in amino acids: CSSRGTSGSDEQYF. CDR3 in DNA: TGCAGTTCTAGAGGGACTAGCGGGTCAGACGAGCAGTACTTC.

This clonotype was seen repeatedly, ten times or more. CDR3 DNA: TGTGCCAGCAGAGGACAGCCCAATCAGCCCCAGCATTTT. It is translated as CASRGQPNQPQHF. The gene calls are TRBV12-3 or TRBV12-4 and TRBJ1-5; TRBD1 is a possible D gene (6 bases). The CDR3 has 13 residues. V lost 6 bases and J 3 bases, leaving 9 bases between the germline ends.

This clonotype was counted ten times or more. This chain links TRBV9 with TRBJ2-2; D call uncertain. The CDR3 extends over 17 amino acids. V lost 0 bases and J lost 0, with 12 bases in between. Germline-derived CDR1 and CDR2 are SGDLS and YYNGEE. In nucleotides, the CDR3 is TGTGCCAGCAGCGTAGGTGGCAGCAGCGCGAACACCGGGGAGCTGTTTTTT. This translates into CASSVGGSSANTGELFF.

This clonotype was counted at least ten times. The V and J genes are TRBV11-2 and TRBJ2-2; 10 bases map to TRBD2. The CDR3 has 20 amino acids. In germline, CDR1 is SGHAT, CDR2 FQNNGV. Trimming at V came to 1 base and at J to 0 bases, leaving 11 bases not matched to a gene. This CDR3 is CASSLAVGLAGEPNTGELFF. The CDR3 coding sequence is TGTGCCAGCAGCTTAGCAGTAGGGCTAGCGGGGGAGCCGAACACCGGGGAGCTGTTTTTT.

This clonotype was recorded many times. The V call is TRBV10-1, the J call TRBJ2-3, with 9 nucleotides matching TRBD2. V shed 0 bases, J shed 1 base, and the junction held 5 bases outside the gene matches. Germline-derived CDR1 and CDR2 are WNHNN and SYGVQD (reference sequence). The CDR3 is 17 amino acids. In DNA form, the CDR3 reads TGCGCCAGCAGTGAGTCGAGAGTAGCGGGAGGCACAGATACGCAGTATTTT. This codes for CASSESRVAGGTDTQYF.

This clonotype was seen at least ten times. The V and J genes are TRBV7-3 and TRBJ2-6; D might be TRBD2 (5 bases). Deletions cut 4 bases from V and 4 bases from J, with 8 bases between. Germline loops: CDR1 SGHTA, CDR2 FQGTGA. The CDR3 covers 14 residues. This chain's CDR3 is CASSSSLGANVLTF. In DNA, the CDR3 is TGTGCCAGCAGCTCTAGCTTGGGGGCCAACGTCCTGACTTTC.

This clonotype was seen repeatedly, ten times or more. The chain couples TRBV5-1 to TRBJ2-1, with TRBD1 as a possible D gene (5 bases). Germline V gene data show CDR1 as SGHRS and CDR2 as YFSETQ. V lost 4 bases, J lost 9 bases, and 17 bases lay in between. The length of the CDR3 is 14 residues. CDR3 nucleotide sequence: TGCGCCAGCAGCCTCGCCGACAGTTCTTCTGAGCAGTTCTTC. Protein sequence: CASSLADSSSEQFF.

The chain joins TRBV28 to TRBJ2-1; TRBD2 might be the D (5 bases). Germline CDR1 reads MDHEN; CDR2 reads SYDVKM. With 3 bases removed from V and 3 bases from J, the gap between germline ends came to 15 bases. There are 16 residues in the CDR3. CDR3 amino acids: CASSFFPRDYYNEQFF. CDR3 nucleotides: TGTGCCAGCAGTTTCTTCCCCCGAGACTACTACAATGAGCAGTTCTTC.

Ten or more counts support this clonotype. At one end the junction does not follow the germline gene, possibly because of a read error. The chain uses TRBV7-7 and TRBJ2-3, with 14 bases lining up with TRBD2. Germline V lookup: CDR1 SSHAT, CDR2 FNYEAQ (reference sequence). The CDR3 is made up of 15 amino acids. CDR3 sequence reads: CASSLGLAGADTQYF. As DNA, the CDR3 is TGTGCTAGCAGCCTGGGACTAGCGGGAGCAGATACGCAGTATTTT.